This T cell receptor beta chain stems from a study of blood T cell repertoires in COVID-19. Assay used: immunoSEQ multiplex PCR; TCRdb lists only in-frame clones, some missing. The top ten hold 2% of the sample, which has 150,000 to 200,000 clones, over 90% seen once. The germline gives CDR1 SGHKS, CDR2 YYEKEE (reference sequence). J was trimmed by 13 bases and V by 0 bases; bases with no gene match: 12. The CDR3 loop spans 15 amino acids. The count of this clone is one. The sequenced sample consisted of peripheral blood. This rearrangement joins TRBV5-5 to TRBJ2-4, with 8 bases that match TRBD2. This sequence originates from a woman aged 55-75 years with COVID-19, enrolled during active disease. The CDR3 coding sequence is TGTGCCAGCAGCTTGGACGCTGGCGGGGGGCTTTCACAGTACTTC. Its translation: CASSLDAGGGLSQYF.